This T cell receptor (beta chain) was recorded in a study of control samples from healthy donors and cancer patients (dated by TCRdb to 2018 to 2020). Trimming leaves V shorter by 3 bases and J shorter by 2 bases, with the junction holding 13 bases beyond the gene matches. Including cysteine and phenylalanine, the CDR3 has 17 amino acids. The read is trimmed to its CDR3 DNA, 51 bases read in frame from base 1. CDR1 and CDR2, per the germline V gene, are SGHTA and FQGNSA. With regard to this clone: It lacks a known antigen. Base qualities were left out, and no much larger clone turns up one base away.

Libraries were prepared through the immunoSEQ multiplex PCR assay. TCRdb limited this immuneACCESS table to in-frame rearrangements with V and J called. A share of clones is missing; checked studies link under half to unresolved V genes, and the rest is unexplained. The sample yields 150,000 to 200,000 clones; just under 95% were counted once. The top ten clonotypes cover about 9.3% of the sample. The receptor chain draws on TRBV7-2 and TRBJ2-7, with 7 bases in between that match TRBD2. The source of this sequence is a woman in her forties in good health. Sequenced input: blood. The CDR3 region: CASSFSSSRSGAYEQYF. The DNA sequence reads TGTGCCAGCAGCTTCAGTAGTTCGCGCAGCGGGGCCTACGAGCAGTACTTC.